This T cell receptor beta chain comes out of a study of PD-1 blockade in classical Hodgkin lymphoma. Sample time point: cycle 4 day 1 (C4D1), after five to seven weeks of nivolumab. Each and every patient relapsed after autologous stem cell transplantation, and patients got differing brentuximab vedotin exposure. Isolated CD8+ T cells were derived from thawed PBMCs through magnetic negative selection. The V gene's germline CDR1 is SGDLS and CDR2 YYNGEE. Between the trimmed V and J ends, which lost 4 bases and 5 bases, there was a span of 15 bases. The CDR3 extends over 14 amino acids. Profiling relied on immunoSEQ multiplex PCR, and the TCRdb table lists in-frame clones only, not all of them. The sample consists of about 10,000 clones, 65% to 75% of them appearing once.

The sequencing here drew on CD8+ T cells from blood, taken before the fourth cycle of nivolumab. This sequence joins TRBV9 and TRBJ2-5; no clear D gene. The receptor was isolated from a human donor with classical Hodgkin lymphoma. CDR3 nucleotides: TGTGCCAGCAGCAACGATATGGGTATTGAGACCCAGTACTTC. Amino acid sequence: CASSNDMGIETQYF.